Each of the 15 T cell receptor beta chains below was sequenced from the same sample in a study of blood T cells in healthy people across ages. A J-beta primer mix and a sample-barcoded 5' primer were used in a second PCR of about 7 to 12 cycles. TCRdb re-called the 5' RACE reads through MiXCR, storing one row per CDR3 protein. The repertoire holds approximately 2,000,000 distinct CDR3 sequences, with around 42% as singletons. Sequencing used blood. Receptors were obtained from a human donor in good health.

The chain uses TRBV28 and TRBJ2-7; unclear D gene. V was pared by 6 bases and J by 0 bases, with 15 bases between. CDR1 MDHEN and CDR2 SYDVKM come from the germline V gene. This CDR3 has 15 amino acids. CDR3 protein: CASRMTSQSSYEQYF. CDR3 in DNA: TGTGCCAGCAGGATGACCTCACAGAGCTCCTACGAGCAGTACTTC.

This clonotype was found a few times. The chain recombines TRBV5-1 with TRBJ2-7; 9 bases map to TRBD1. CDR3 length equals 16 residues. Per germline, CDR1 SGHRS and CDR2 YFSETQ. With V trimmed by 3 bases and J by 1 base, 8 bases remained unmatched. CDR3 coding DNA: TGCGCCAGCAGCTGGGGGCTGGGACAGGGATCCTACGAGCAGTACTTC. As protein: CASSWGLGQGSYEQYF.

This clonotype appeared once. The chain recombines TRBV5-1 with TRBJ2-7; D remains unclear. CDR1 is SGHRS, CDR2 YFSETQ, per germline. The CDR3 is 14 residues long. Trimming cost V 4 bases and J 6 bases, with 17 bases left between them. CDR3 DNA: TGCGCCAGCAGCCCCGAAGGAACAACTGCCGAGCAGTACTTC. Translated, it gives CASSPEGTTAEQYF.

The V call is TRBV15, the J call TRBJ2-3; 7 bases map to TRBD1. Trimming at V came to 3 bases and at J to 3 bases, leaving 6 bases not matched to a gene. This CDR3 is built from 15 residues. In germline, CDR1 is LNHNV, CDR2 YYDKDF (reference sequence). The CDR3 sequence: CATSSPIRGTDTQYF. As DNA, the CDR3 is TGTGCCACCAGCAGCCCCATCAGGGGGACAGATACGCAGTATTTT.

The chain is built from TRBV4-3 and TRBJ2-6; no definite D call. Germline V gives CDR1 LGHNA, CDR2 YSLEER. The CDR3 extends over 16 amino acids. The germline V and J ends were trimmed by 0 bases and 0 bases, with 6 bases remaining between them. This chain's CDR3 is CASSQDISSGANVLTF. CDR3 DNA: TGCGCCAGCAGCCAAGATATCAGCTCTGGGGCCAACGTCCTGACTTTC.

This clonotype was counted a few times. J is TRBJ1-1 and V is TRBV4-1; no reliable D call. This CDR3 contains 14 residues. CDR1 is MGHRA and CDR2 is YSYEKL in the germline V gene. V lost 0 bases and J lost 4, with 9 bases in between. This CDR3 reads CASSQDFEGTEAFF. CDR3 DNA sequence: TGCGCCAGCAGCCAAGATTTCGAGGGCACTGAAGCTTTCTTT.

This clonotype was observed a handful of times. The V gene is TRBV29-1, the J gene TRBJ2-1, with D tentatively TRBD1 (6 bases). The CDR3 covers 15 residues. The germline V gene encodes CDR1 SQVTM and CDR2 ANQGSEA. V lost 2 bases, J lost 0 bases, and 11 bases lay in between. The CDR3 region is CSVETGQTSYNEQFF. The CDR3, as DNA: TGCAGCGTTGAAACCGGACAGACCTCCTACAATGAGCAGTTCTTC.

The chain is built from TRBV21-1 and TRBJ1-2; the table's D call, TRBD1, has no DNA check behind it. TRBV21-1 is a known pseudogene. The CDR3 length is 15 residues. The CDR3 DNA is TGTGCCAGCAGCAAAATCGAGACAGGGCAAAGTGGCTACACCTTC. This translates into CASSKIETGQSGYTF.

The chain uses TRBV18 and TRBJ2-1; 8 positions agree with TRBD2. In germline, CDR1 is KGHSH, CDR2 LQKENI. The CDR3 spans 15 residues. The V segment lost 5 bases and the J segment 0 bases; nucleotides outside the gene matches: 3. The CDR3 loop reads CASSSREGSYNEQFF. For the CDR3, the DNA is TGTGCCAGCTCAAGCCGGGAGGGCTCCTACAATGAGCAGTTCTTC. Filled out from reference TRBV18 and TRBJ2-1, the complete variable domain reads NAGVMQNPRHLVRRRGQEARLRCSPMKGHSHVYWYRQLPEEGLKFMVYLQKENIIDESGMPKERFSAEFPKEGPSILRIQQVVRGDSAAYFCASSSREGSYNEQFFGPGTRLTVL.

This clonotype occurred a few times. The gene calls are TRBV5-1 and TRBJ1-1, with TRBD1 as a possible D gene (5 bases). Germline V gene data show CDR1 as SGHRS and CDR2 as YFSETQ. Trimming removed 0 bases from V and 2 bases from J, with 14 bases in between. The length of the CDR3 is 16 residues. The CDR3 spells CASSLGQGASNTEAFF. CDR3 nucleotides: TGCGCCAGCAGCTTGGGCCAGGGAGCGAGTAACACTGAAGCTTTCTTT.

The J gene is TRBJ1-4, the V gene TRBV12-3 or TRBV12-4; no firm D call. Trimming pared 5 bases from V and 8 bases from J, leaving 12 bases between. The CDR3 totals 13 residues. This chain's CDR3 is CASSLINGEKLFF. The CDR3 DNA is TGTGCCAGCAGTCTCATCAATGGGGAAAAACTGTTTTTT.

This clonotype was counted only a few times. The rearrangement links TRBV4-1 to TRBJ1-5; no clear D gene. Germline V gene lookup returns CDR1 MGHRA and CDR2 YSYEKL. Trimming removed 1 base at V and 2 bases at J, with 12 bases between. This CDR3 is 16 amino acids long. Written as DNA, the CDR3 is TGCGCCAGCAGCCAAGGTGAGGGAGTGCGCAATCAGCCCCAGCATTTT. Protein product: CASSQGEGVRNQPQHF.

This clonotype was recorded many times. CDR3: CAISEFQGGYSPLHF. The DNA for the CDR3 is TGTGCCATCAGTGAGTTCCAGGGTGGGTATTCACCCCTCCACTTT. The chain employs TRBV10-3 and TRBJ1-6; possible D gene TRBD1, 5 bases. The ends were cut back, 1 base at V and 8 bases at J, with 12 bases in the middle. CDR3 length equals 15 residues. Germline CDR1 reads ENHRY; CDR2 reads SYGVKD.

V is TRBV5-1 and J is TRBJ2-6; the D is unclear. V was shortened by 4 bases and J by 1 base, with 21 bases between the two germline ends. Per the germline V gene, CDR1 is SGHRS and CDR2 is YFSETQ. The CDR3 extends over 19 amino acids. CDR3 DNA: TGCGCCAGCAGCAACCTTGCAGGACCGATGTCTTCTGGGGCCAACGTCCTGACTTTC. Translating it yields CASSNLAGPMSSGANVLTF.

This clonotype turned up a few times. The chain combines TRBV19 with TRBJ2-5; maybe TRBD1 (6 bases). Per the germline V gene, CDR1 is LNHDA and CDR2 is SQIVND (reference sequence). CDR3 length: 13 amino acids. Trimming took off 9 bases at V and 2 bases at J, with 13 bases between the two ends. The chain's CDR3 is CASKTGGQETQYF. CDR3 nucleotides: TGTGCCAGCAAGACAGGCGGACAAGAGACCCAGTACTTC.